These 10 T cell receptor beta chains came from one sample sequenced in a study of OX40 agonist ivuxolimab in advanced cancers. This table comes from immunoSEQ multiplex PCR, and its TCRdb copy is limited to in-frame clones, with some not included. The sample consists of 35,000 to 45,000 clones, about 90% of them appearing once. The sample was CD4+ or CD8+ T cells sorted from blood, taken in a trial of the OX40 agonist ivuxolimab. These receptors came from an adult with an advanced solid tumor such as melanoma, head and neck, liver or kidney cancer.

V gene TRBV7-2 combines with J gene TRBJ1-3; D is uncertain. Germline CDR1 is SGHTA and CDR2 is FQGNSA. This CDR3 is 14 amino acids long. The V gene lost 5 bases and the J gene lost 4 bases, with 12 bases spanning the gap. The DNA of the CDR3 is TGTGCCAGCAGCCGAAAGTTTACCGGAAACACCATATATTTT. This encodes CASSRKFTGNTIYF. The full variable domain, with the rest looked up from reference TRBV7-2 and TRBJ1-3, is GAGVSQSPSNKVTEKGKDVELRCDPISGHTALYWYRQSLGQGLEFLIYFQGNSAPDKSGLPSDRFSAERTGGSVSTLTIQRTQQEDSAVYLCASSRKFTGNTIYFGEGSWLTVV.

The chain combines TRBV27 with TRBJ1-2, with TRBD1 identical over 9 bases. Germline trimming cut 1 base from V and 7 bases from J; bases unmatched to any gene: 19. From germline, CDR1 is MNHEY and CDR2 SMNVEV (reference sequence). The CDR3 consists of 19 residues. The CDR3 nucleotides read TGTGCCAGCAGTTTATGGGGGACAGGGCACGAAGAACGTTTTGGTGGCTACACCTTC. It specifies CASSLWGTGHEERFGGYTF.

DNA of the CDR3: TGCGCCAGCAGCTGGGACAGCTCTGAAGCTTTCTTT. It is translated as CASSWDSSEAFF. The rearrangement uses TRBV5-1 and TRBJ1-1; 7 bases are shared with TRBD1. The V gene's germline CDR1 is SGHRS and CDR2 YFSETQ. The V gene end was trimmed by 3 bases and the J gene end by 6 bases; junction bases not matched to a gene: 2. CDR3 size: 12 residues.

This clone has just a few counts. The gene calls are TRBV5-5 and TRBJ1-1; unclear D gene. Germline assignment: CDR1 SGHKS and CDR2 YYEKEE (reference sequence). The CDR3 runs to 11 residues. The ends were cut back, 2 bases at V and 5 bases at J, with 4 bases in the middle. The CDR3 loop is CASSFSTEAFF. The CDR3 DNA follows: TGTGCCAGCAGCTTTAGTACTGAAGCTTTCTTT.

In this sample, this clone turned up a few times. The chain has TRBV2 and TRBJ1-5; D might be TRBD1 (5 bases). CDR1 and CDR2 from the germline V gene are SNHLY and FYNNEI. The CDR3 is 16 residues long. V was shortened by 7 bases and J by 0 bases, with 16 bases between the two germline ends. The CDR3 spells CASIGGFGASNQPQHF. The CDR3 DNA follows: TGTGCCAGCATCGGGGGGTTTGGGGCTAGCAATCAGCCCCAGCATTTT.

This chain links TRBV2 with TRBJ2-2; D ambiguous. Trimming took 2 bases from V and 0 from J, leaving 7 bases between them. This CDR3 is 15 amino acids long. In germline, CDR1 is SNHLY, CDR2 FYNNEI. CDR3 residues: CASSEIPANTGELFF. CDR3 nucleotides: TGTGCCAGCAGTGAAATTCCGGCGAACACCGGGGAGCTGTTTTTT.

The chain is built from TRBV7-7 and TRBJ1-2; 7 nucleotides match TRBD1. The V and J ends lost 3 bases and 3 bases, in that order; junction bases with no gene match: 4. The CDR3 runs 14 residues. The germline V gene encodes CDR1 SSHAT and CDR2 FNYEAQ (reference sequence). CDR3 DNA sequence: TGTGCCAGCAGCTTGGGCAGGGGGGACTATGGCTACACCTTC. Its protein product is CASSLGRGDYGYTF. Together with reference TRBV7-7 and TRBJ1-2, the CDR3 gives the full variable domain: GAGVSQSPRYKVTKRGQDVTLRCDPISSHATLYWYQQALGQGPEFLTYFNYEAQPDKSGLPSDRFSAERPEGSISTLTIQRTEQRDSAMYRCASSLGRGDYGYTFGSGTRLTVV.

In DNA form, the CDR3 reads TGTGCCAGCAGTGAGTTCGAGCAGCAAGAGACCCAGTACTTC. This encodes CASSEFEQQETQYF. The chain has TRBV25-1 and TRBJ2-5; D is undetermined. The CDR3 spans 14 residues. Deletions cut 3 bases from V and 2 bases from J, with 10 bases between. Per germline, CDR1 MGHDK and CDR2 SYGVNS.

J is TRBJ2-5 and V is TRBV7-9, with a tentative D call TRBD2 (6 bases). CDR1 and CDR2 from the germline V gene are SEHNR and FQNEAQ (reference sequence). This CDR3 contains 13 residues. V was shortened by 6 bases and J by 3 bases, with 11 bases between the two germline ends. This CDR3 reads CASRLGGKETQYF. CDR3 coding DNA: TGTGCCAGCAGACTGGGGGGAAAAGAGACCCAGTACTTC.

For the CDR3, the DNA is TGTGCCAGTAATCACCTATCTAGCACAGATACGCAGTATTTT. Protein sequence: CASNHLSSTDTQYF. This rearrangement joins TRBV19 to TRBJ2-3; no clear D gene. This CDR3 region has 14 residues. V lost 7 bases and J 0 bases, leaving 11 bases between the germline ends. Germline-derived CDR1 and CDR2 are LNHDA and SQIVND (reference sequence).